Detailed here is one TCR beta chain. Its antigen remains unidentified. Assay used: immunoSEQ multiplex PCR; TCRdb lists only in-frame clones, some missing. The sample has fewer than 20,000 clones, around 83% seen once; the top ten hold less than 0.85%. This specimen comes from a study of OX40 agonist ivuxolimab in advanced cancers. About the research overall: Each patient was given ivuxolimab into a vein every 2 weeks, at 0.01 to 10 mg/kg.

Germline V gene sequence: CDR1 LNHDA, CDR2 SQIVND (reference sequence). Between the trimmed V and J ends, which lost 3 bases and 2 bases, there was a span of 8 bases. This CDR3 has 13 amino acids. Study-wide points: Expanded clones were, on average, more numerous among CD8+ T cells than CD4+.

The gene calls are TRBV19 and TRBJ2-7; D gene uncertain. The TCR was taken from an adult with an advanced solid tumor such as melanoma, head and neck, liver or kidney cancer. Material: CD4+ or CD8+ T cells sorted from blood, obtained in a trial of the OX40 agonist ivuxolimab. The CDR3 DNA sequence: TGTGCCAGTAGTATGGGCCAGCCCTACGAGCAGTACTTC. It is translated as CASSMGQPYEQYF.